The clone carrying this T cell receptor (beta chain) was detected many times. What it binds is not known. It was by quantitative 5'-RACE with molecular barcodes that TCR beta libraries were made. TCRdb re-analysed the 5' RACE reads in MiXCR, keeping a single row per CDR3 protein. The sample lists 200,000 to 300,000 distinct CDR3 sequences, about 11% seen once, with 2.6% in the top ten. This sample stems from a study of CD8 T cells in ankylosing spondylitis. Overall study results and limits: A motif in TCR beta, a set of under 10 highly homologous variants, appeared characteristic of ankylosing spondylitis blood. In peripheral blood, disease-linked CD8+ clones occurred at relatively low frequencies. Disease-associated clones were reportedly significantly overrepresented in matched ankylosing spondylitis synovial fluid.

This CDR3 contains 13 residues. Germline V gene lookup returns CDR1 SGDLS and CDR2 YYNGEE. V gave up 1 base and J gave up 0 bases, with 5 bases separating them. The sequencing sample was made of blood, either unsorted or a sorted T cell fraction (not recorded which). The chain joins TRBV9 to TRBJ2-7; D gene uncertain. The receptor was isolated from a male donor with ankylosing spondylitis or in good health (not recorded which). CDR3 bases: TGTGCCAGCAGCGTAAGTAGCTCCTACGAGCAGTACTTC. This translates into CASSVSSSYEQYF.